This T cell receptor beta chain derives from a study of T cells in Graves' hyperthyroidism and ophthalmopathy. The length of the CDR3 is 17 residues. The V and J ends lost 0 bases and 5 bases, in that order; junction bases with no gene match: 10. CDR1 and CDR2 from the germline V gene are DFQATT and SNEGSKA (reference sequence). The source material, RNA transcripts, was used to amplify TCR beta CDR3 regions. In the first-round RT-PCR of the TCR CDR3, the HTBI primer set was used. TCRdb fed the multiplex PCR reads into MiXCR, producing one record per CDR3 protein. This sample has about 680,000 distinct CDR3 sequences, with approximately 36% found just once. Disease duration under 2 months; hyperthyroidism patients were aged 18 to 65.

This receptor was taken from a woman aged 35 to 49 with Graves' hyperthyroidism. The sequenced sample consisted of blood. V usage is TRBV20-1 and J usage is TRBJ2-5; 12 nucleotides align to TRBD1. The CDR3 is CSARENLGGQGAETQYF. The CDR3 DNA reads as TGCAGTGCTAGAGAAAATTTAGGGGGACAGGGGGCGGAGACCCAGTACTTC.